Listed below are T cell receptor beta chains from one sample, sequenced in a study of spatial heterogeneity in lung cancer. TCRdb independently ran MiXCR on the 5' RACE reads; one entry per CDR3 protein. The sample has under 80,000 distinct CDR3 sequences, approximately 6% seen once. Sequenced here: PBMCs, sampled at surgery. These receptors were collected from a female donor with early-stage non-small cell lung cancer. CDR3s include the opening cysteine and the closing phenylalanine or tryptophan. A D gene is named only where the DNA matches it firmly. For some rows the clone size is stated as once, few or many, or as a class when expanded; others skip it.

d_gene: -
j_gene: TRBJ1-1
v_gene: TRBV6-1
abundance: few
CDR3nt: TGTGCCAGCAGTGAAGCGGGCTTGAACACTGAAGCTTTCTTT
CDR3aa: CASSEAGLNTEAFF

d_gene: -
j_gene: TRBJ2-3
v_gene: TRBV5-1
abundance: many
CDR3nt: TGCGCCAGCAGCTTGGACTCGGGGGGCACAGATACGCAGTATTTT
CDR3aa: CASSLDSGGTDTQYF

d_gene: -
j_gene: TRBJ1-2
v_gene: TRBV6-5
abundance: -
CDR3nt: TGTGCCAGCAGTTACCGCCAGGGCTATGGCTACACCTTC
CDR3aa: CASSYRQGYGYTF

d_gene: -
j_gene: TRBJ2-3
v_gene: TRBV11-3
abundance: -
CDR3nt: TGTGCCAGCAGCCACACACGAGGGGCAGATACGCAGTATTTT
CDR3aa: CASSHTRGADTQYF

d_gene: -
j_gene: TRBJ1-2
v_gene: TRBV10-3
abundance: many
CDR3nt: TGTGCCATCAGTGACTCATTGGGTTATAGCTATGGCTACACCTTC
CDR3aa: CAISDSLGYSYGYTF

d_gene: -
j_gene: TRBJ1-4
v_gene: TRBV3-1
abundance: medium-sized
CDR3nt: TGTGCCAGCAGCCAAGCGGGCTGGACGGAAAAGAATGAAAAACTGTTTTTT
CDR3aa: CASSQAGWTEKNEKLFF

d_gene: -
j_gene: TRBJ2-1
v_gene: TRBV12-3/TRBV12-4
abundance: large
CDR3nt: TGTGCCAGCTGCCTCGAGAATGAGCAGTTCTTC
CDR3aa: CASCLENEQFF

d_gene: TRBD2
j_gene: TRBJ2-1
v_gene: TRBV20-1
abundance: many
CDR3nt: TGCAGTGCCACGGGACTAGCGGGAAGCAATGAGCAGTTCTTC
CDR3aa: CSATGLAGSNEQFF

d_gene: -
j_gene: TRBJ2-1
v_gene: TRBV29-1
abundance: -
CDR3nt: TGCAGCGTTGAACTAAACAATGAGCAGTTCTTC
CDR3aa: CSVELNNEQFF

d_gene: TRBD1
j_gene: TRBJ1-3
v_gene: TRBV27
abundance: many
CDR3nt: TGTGCCAGCAGTCCCTGGACAGGGGACCTTCCTGGAAACACCATATATTTT
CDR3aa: CASSPWTGDLPGNTIYF

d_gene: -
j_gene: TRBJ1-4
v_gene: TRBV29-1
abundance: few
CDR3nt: TGCAGCGTTGCTGGGCAGGGTTATGAAAAACTGTTTTTT
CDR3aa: CSVAGQGYEKLFF

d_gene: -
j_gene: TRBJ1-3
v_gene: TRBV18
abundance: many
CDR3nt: TGTGCCAGCTCACCACGGTCAGCAACTTCTGGAAACACCATATATTTT
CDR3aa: CASSPRSATSGNTIYF

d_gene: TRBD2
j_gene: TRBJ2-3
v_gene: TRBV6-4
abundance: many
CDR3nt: TGTGCCAGCAGTGGGACTAGCGGGGGCACAGATACGCAGTATTTT
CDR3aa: CASSGTSGGTDTQYF

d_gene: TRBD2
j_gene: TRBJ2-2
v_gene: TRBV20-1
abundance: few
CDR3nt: TGCAGTGCTAGAGAAGCGGGAAAGAACACCGGGGAGCTGTTTTTT
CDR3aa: CSAREAGKNTGELFF

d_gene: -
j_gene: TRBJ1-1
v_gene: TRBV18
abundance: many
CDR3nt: TGTGCCAGCTCACGGACCCAAAACACTGAAGCTTTCTTT
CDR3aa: CASSRTQNTEAFF

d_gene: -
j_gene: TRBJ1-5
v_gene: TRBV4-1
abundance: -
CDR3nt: TGCGCCAGCAGCCCCGAAGCCGGAAGTGCTCAGCCCCAGCATTTT
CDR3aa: CASSPEAGSAQPQHF

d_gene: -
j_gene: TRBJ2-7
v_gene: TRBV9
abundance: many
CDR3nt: TGTGCCAGCAGCGTATCCGTGGGGAGACAATACGAGCAGTACTTC
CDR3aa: CASSVSVGRQYEQYF

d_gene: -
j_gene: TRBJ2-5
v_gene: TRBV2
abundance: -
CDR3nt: TGTGCCAGCAGTGATTGGCGGCTGTCGCTTGGGACCCAGTACTTC
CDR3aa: CASSDWRLSLGTQYF

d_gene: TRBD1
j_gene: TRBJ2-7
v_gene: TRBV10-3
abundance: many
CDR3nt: TGTGCCATCAGGCCCCCTCGAGGGGGCTCGGACGAGCAGTACTTC
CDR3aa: CAIRPPRGGSDEQYF

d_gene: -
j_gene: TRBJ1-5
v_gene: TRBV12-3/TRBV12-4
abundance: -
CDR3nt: TGTGCCAGCAGTTTTTCCGGGGATCAGCCCCAGCATTTT
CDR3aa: CASSFSGDQPQHF

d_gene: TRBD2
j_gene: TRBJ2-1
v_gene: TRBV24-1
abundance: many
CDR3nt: TGTGCCACCAGTTCCTGGGTAGCGGGGCCTCAGGGGAACAATGAGCAGTTCTTC
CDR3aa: CATSSWVAGPQGNNEQFF

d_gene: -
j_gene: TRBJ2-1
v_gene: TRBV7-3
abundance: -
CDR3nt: TGTGCCAGCAGCCCGACGAACTACAATGAGCAGTTCTTC
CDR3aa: CASSPTNYNEQFF

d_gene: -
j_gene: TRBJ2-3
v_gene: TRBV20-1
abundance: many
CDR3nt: TGCAGTGCCCAACCAACCCTGGCAGATACGCAGTATTTT
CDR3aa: CSAQPTLADTQYF

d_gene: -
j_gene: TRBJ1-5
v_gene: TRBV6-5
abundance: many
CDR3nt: TGTGCCAGCAGTTACAGTAGCAATCAGCCCCAGCATTTT
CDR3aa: CASSYSSNQPQHF

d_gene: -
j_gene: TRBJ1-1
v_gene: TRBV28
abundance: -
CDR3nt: TGTGCCAGCAGCCTAGTAGAGGGAGGAACTGAAGCTTTCTTT
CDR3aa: CASSLVEGGTEAFF

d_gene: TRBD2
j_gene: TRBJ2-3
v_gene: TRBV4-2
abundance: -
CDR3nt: TGTGCCAGCAGCCAAGTGGGAACGGGGGGGAGCACAGATACGCAGTATTTT
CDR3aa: CASSQVGTGGSTDTQYF

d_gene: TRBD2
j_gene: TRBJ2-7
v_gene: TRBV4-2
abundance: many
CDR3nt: TGTGCCAGCAGCCAAGAAGCTAGCGGGCCCTACGAGCAGTACTTC
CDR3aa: CASSQEASGPYEQYF